The 30 T cell receptor beta chains in this list originate from one sample, sequenced in a study of identical twins' blood T cells. Each CDR3 protein gets one entry after TCRdb re-called the 5' RACE reads with MiXCR. Of around 380,000 distinct CDR3 sequences listed, roughly 31% are singletons. The sample consisted of PBMCs. These receptors came from a woman aged 18 to 55 in good health.

This clonotype was observed a handful of times. The CDR3 DNA sequence: TGTGCCGGCAACTTAGCGGGGAAGGAGTATTTT. As protein: CAGNLAGKEYF. The genes are TRBV7-9 and TRBJ2-3; 8 nucleotides match TRBD2. This CDR3 has 11 amino acids. The V segment lost 11 bases and the J segment 13 bases; nucleotides outside the gene matches: 11. Per germline, CDR1 SEHNR and CDR2 FQNEAQ (reference sequence).

The chain combines TRBV20-1 with TRBJ1-2; D possibly corresponds to TRBD1 (6 bases). Germline V gives CDR1 DFQATT, CDR2 SNEGSKA (reference sequence). This CDR3 region has 12 residues. Trimming pared 3 bases from V and 8 bases from J, leaving 13 bases between. CDR3 nucleotides: TGCAGTGCTAGCCTTACAGGGCTCGGCTACACCTTC. As protein: CSASLTGLGYTF.

The gene calls are TRBV5-1 and TRBJ2-3, with D possibly matching TRBD1 (5 bases). The CDR3 has 16 amino acids. Germline CDR1 and CDR2: SGHRS and YFSETQ. V was shortened by 0 bases and J by 6 bases, with 17 bases between the two germline ends. CDR3 in amino acids: CASSLEPQGITDTQYF. In DNA, the CDR3 is TGCGCCAGCAGCTTGGAACCTCAGGGAATCACCGATACGCAGTATTTT.

The sample holds many counts of this clonotype. The J gene is TRBJ1-2, the V gene TRBV20-1; D perhaps matches TRBD1 (5 bases). V was shortened by 6 bases and J by 3 bases, with 14 bases between the two germline ends. From germline, CDR1 is DFQATT and CDR2 SNEGSKA (reference sequence). The CDR3 sequence is 13 residues long. The CDR3 DNA is TGCAGTGCCCGTCAGGACACTTACTATGGCTACACCTTC. Its translation is CSARQDTYYGYTF.

The rearrangement links TRBV6-2 or TRBV6-3 to TRBJ2-2; 9 bases match TRBD2. Germline CDR1 and CDR2: MNHEY and SVGEGT. Trimming at V came to 2 bases and at J to 7 bases, leaving 2 bases not matched to a gene. The CDR3 extends over 14 amino acids. The DNA of the CDR3 is TGTGCCAGCAGTTACGGGACTAGCTTCGGGGAGCTGTTTTTT. Its protein is CASSYGTSFGELFF.

In regard to this clonotype: A much larger clone differs by one base, so this may be a read error. V is TRBV20-1 and J is TRBJ2-1; a weak D match, TRBD2 (6 bases). The CDR3 is made up of 18 amino acids. Trimming stripped 3 bases from V and 0 bases from J, with 21 bases between. CDR1 is DFQATT, CDR2 SNEGSKA, per germline (reference sequence). The CDR3 is CSASAPTWRGSSYNEQFF. In DNA form, the CDR3 reads TGCAGTGCTAGCGCCCCCACTTGGAGGGGAAGCTCCTACAATGAGCAGTTCTTC.

This clonotype was found a few times. This sequence joins TRBV5-4 and TRBJ1-6, with D maybe TRBD1 (6 bases). The CDR3 extends over 12 amino acids. Germline values: CDR1 SGHNT, CDR2 YYREEE (reference sequence). Trimming cost V 0 bases and J 11 bases, with 6 bases left between them. CDR3 sequence reads: CASSLEGAPLHF. The CDR3 bases are TGTGCCAGCAGCTTGGAGGGGGCACCCCTCCACTTT.

The table lists this clonotype with many counts. The chain is built from TRBV2 and TRBJ2-1; D not resolved. The CDR3 totals 14 residues. V shed 8 bases and J shed 7 bases, with 18 bases lying between them. Germline lookup yields CDR1 SNHLY and CDR2 FYNNEI. The CDR3 nucleotides read TGTGCCAGCGGCTCAGCGACCCAGAGTAATGAGCAGTTCTTC. Its protein is CASGSATQSNEQFF.

This clonotype was seen a handful of times. This chain connects TRBV7-2 to TRBJ1-2; possibly TRBD1 for D (5 bases). This CDR3 comprises 14 residues. Germline values: CDR1 SGHTA, CDR2 FQGNSA. Trimming took off 7 bases at V and 8 bases at J, with 20 bases between the two ends. CDR3: CASTPVSGVVGYTF. The DNA of the CDR3 is TGTGCCAGCACCCCAGTTTCGGGGGTTGTCGGCTACACCTTC.

The rearrangement links TRBV28 to TRBJ1-5; maybe TRBD1 (6 bases). With 6 bases removed from V and 9 bases from J, the gap between germline ends came to 12 bases. CDR3 size: 12 residues. From germline, CDR1 is MDHEN and CDR2 SYDVKM. CDR3 coding DNA: TGTGCCAGCAGCCCAGGGGCTCGGCCCCAGCATTTT. Protein product: CASSPGARPQHF.

V usage is TRBV15 and J usage is TRBJ1-1; TRBD1 agrees at 9 bases. The CDR3 totals 14 residues. Looked up from germline, CDR1 is LNHNV and CDR2 is YYDKDF (reference sequence). J gave up 5 bases and V 5 bases, and 6 bases lay outside the gene matches. The CDR3 spells CATSGRTGVTEAFF. The CDR3 DNA reads as TGTGCCACCAGCGGGAGGACAGGGGTGACTGAAGCTTTCTTT.

The J gene is TRBJ1-1, the V gene TRBV7-9; D is ambiguous. The V end was cut by 1 base, the J end by 0 bases, with 9 bases between. The CDR3 has 15 amino acids. Germline V gene sequence: CDR1 SEHNR, CDR2 FQNEAQ (reference sequence). CDR3 DNA sequence: TGTGCCAGCAGCTTAGGATGGTCCATGAACACTGAAGCTTTCTTT. This sequence encodes CASSLGWSMNTEAFF.

This clonotype appeared a few times. This chain uses TRBV6-6 with TRBJ1-2; no firm D call. Trimming removed 2 bases at V and 4 bases at J, with 11 bases between. The CDR3 length is 14 residues. CDR1 is MNHNY, CDR2 SVGAGI, per germline (reference sequence). In DNA, the CDR3 is TGTGCCAGCAGTTACATCGGGGAGGGCTATGGCTACACCTTC. It codes for CASSYIGEGYGYTF.

This clonotype came up a few times. The CDR3 nucleotides read TGTGCCAGCAGCCAAGAAACATTGAACACTGAAGCTTTCTTT. Protein: CASSQETLNTEAFF. The chain is built from TRBV3-1 and TRBJ1-1; D remains unclear. Germline CDR1 is LGHDT and CDR2 is YNNKEL (reference sequence). The ends were cut back, 0 bases at V and 0 bases at J, with 5 bases in the middle. CDR3 size: 14 residues. The full variable domain, with the rest looked up from reference TRBV3-1 and TRBJ1-1, is DTAVSQTPKYLVTQMGNDKSIKCEQNLGHDTMYWYKQDSKKFLKIMFSYNNKELIINETVPNRFSPKSPDKAHLNLHINSLELGDSAVYFCASSQETLNTEAFFGQGTRLTVV.

Concerning this clonotype: Given a much more abundant clone one base away, this may be a read error. V usage is TRBV7-2 and J usage is TRBJ2-4; D remains unclear. The length of the CDR3 is 11 residues. V was cut by 1 base and J by 8 bases, with 3 bases left in between. The germline V gene encodes CDR1 SGHTA and CDR2 FQGNSA. The CDR3 reads CASSLDDIQYF. The DNA of the CDR3 is TGTGCCAGCAGCTTAGACGACATTCAGTACTTC.

For this clonotype: It may be a read error: a sequence one base away is much more abundant. This rearrangement joins TRBV6-5 to TRBJ2-2, with 7 nucleotides matching TRBD2. CDR1 MNHEY and CDR2 SVGAGI come from the germline V gene. The CDR3 loop spans 15 amino acids. The CDR3 is CAISYGLVGGGELFF. CDR3 nucleotide sequence: TGTGCCATCAGTTACGGACTAGTAGGCGGTGGGGAGCTGTTTTTT.

A few counts support this clonotype. This CDR3 reads CASSEYGPPEGYTF. CDR3 DNA: TGTGCCAGCAGTGAATATGGTCCCCCCGAGGGCTACACCTTC. This chain links TRBV2 with TRBJ1-2; D ambiguous. Germline V lookup: CDR1 SNHLY, CDR2 FYNNEI. V was pared by 2 bases and J by 8 bases, with 15 bases between. The CDR3 has 14 amino acids.

The chain combines TRBV6-4 with TRBJ2-2; 8 nucleotides line up with TRBD1. This CDR3 comprises 14 residues. The J segment lost 8 bases and the V segment lost 2 bases, leaving 4 bases of the junction unmatched. CDR1 and CDR2 (germline): MRHNA, SNTAGT. CDR3 residues: CASSDGQGPGELFF. CDR3 in DNA: TGTGCCAGCAGTGACGGACAGGGCCCTGGGGAGCTGTTTTTT.

Points on this clonotype: One junction end does not reproduce the germline sequence, and a read error may be involved. The J gene is TRBJ1-3, the V gene TRBV29-1, with D hard to call. Germline lookup yields CDR1 SQVTM and CDR2 ANQGSEA. This CDR3 region has 12 residues. The CDR3 is CSVGTGGTTIYF. In DNA form, the CDR3 reads TGCAGCGTTGGGACGGGTGGAACCACCATATATTTT.

The rearrangement uses TRBV20-1 and TRBJ1-1; no clear D gene. The V end lost 7 bases, the J end lost 0 bases, and 12 bases lay between the germline ends. Germline V gene lookup returns CDR1 DFQATT and CDR2 SNEGSKA (reference sequence). The CDR3 covers 13 residues. CDR3 residues: CSGARAMNTEAFF. CDR3 DNA sequence: TGCAGTGGTGCCCGTGCCATGAACACTGAAGCTTTCTTT.

The rearrangement uses TRBV7-2 and TRBJ2-1, with 8 bases aligning to TRBD2. Germline CDR1 is SGHTA and CDR2 is FQGNSA. The CDR3 is 15 residues long. The junction had 7 bases not matched to a gene; V was cut back by 5 bases and J by 4 bases. CDR3 region: CASSRELAVYNEQFF. The CDR3 DNA reads TGTGCCAGCAGCCGAGAACTAGCGGTTTACAATGAGCAGTTCTTC.

This clonotype showed up just a few times. V and J are TRBV12-3 or TRBV12-4 and TRBJ2-5; D may be TRBD1 (5 bases). V lost 2 bases and J 5 bases, leaving 15 bases between the germline ends. This CDR3 is 15 amino acids long. This chain's CDR3 is CASSLWGLERETQYF. Here the CDR3 DNA reads TGTGCCAGCAGTTTATGGGGCCTAGAGAGGGAGACCCAGTACTTC.

The rearrangement joins TRBV4-2 to TRBJ1-1, with 10 positions matching TRBD1. V lost 1 base and J lost 3; bases outside the gene matches: 5. The CDR3 totals 16 residues. Germline values: CDR1 LGHNA, CDR2 YNFKEQ. For the CDR3, the DNA is TGTGCCAGCAGCCAAGGAGGACAGGGGGGGTACACTGAAGCTTTCTTT. This sequence encodes CASSQGGQGGYTEAFF.

V gene TRBV6-2 or TRBV6-3 combines with J gene TRBJ2-2; D is ambiguous. V gave up 1 base and J gave up 2 bases, with 2 bases separating them. This CDR3 is 13 amino acids long. CDR1 MNHEY and CDR2 SVGEGT come from the germline V gene. CDR3 DNA sequence: TGTGCCAGCAGTTACTTCAACACCGGGGAGCTGTTTTTT. It is translated as CASSYFNTGELFF.

This clonotype was found a few times. This chain uses TRBV10-2 with TRBJ1-2; D gene uncertain. The CDR3 length is 14 residues. Looked up from germline, CDR1 is WSHSY and CDR2 is SAAADI. Trimming removed 2 bases from V and 8 bases from J, with 15 bases in between. This CDR3 reads CASSETEGFGGYTF. CDR3 DNA sequence: TGCGCCAGCAGTGAGACTGAAGGGTTCGGGGGCTACACCTTC.

The chain joins TRBV6-5 to TRBJ1-1, with TRBD1 as a possible D gene (6 bases). The germline V and J ends were trimmed by 3 bases and 1 base, with 9 bases remaining between them. This CDR3 spans 14 amino acids. Germline V lookup: CDR1 MNHEY, CDR2 SVGAGI. The CDR3 DNA follows: TGTGCCAGCAGTTATAGACAGGAGAACACTGAAGCTTTCTTT. Its translation is CASSYRQENTEAFF.

This clonotype was seen only a few times. This chain uses TRBV7-9 with TRBJ1-1; possible D gene TRBD1, 6 bases. This CDR3 has 14 residues. V dropped 5 bases and J dropped 5 bases, with 15 bases sitting between them. CDR1 SEHNR and CDR2 FQNEAQ come from the germline V gene (reference sequence). In DNA, the CDR3 is TGTGCCAGCAGCGCCACAGGGAAGAGGACTGAAGCTTTCTTT. Translated, it gives CASSATGKRTEAFF.

This clonotype occurred many times. This chain links TRBV19 with TRBJ1-1, with TRBD1 as a possible D gene (6 bases). The CDR3 totals 13 residues. Trimming left V 6 bases short and J 4 bases short, with 12 bases between. Germline loops: CDR1 LNHDA, CDR2 SQIVND (reference sequence). In DNA, the CDR3 is TGTGCCAGTAGGCATCAAGGGGGCACTGAAGCTTTCTTT. It codes for CASRHQGGTEAFF.

A note on this clonotype: One end of the junction fails to match germline, which may point to a read error. The chain uses TRBV9 and TRBJ2-3; the D is unclear. The CDR3 consists of 11 residues. Germline V gene data show CDR1 as SGDLS and CDR2 as YYNGEE. CDR3 region: CASSASDTQCF. Here the CDR3 DNA reads TGTGCCAGCAGCGCCAGTGATACGCAGTGTTTT.

This rearrangement joins TRBV12-3 or TRBV12-4 to TRBJ2-7; a weak D match, TRBD1 (6 bases). The CDR3 covers 13 residues. V was clipped by 4 bases and J by 2 bases, with 9 bases between them. The CDR3 DNA is TGTGCCAGCAGTTCACAGGGTCCCTACGAGCAGTACTTC. It is translated as CASSSQGPYEQYF.